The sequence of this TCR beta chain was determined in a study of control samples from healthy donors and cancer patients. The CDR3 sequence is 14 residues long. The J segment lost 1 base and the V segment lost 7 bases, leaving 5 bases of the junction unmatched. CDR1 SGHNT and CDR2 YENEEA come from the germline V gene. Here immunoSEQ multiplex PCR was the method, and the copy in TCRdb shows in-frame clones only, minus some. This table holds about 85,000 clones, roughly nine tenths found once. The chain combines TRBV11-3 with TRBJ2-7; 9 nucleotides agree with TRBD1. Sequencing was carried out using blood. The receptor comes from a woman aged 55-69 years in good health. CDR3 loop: CASMDRGRSYEQYF. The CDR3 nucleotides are TGTGCCAGCATGGACAGGGGAAGGTCCTACGAGCAGTACTTC.